This entry lists 25 T cell receptor beta chains sequenced from one sample in a study of OX40 agonist ivuxolimab in advanced cancers. Sequencing was performed with immunoSEQ multiplex PCR; in TCRdb, only in-frame clones are kept and a portion is missing. The repertoire includes fewer than 55,000 clones, approximately 79% of them detected once, and 1.6% sits in the top ten. The source material was CD4+ or CD8+ T cells sorted from blood, sampled in a trial of the OX40 agonist ivuxolimab. Receptors were obtained from an adult with an advanced solid tumor such as melanoma, head and neck, liver or kidney cancer.

The gene calls are TRBV19 and TRBJ1-1; D not certain. This CDR3 contains 15 residues. Per germline, CDR1 LNHDA and CDR2 SQIVND (reference sequence). V lost 6 bases to trimming and J lost 2 bases, with 16 bases between them. This chain's CDR3 is CASRGWRVLNTEAFF. CDR3 sequence (DNA): TGTGCCAGTAGAGGGTGGAGGGTACTAAACACTGAAGCTTTCTTT.

This sequence joins TRBV11-2 and TRBJ2-2; no reliable D call. This CDR3 spans 12 amino acids. V lost 7 bases and J lost 6, with 9 bases in between. Germline lookup yields CDR1 SGHAT and CDR2 FQNNGV. As DNA, the CDR3 is TGTGCCAGCATACATAGGGCCGGGGAGCTGTTTTTT. Protein sequence: CASIHRAGELFF.

This clone turned up a few times. V gene TRBV9 combines with J gene TRBJ2-1; no definite D call. Per germline, CDR1 SGDLS and CDR2 YYNGEE. This CDR3 contains 15 residues. Trimming took 4 bases from V and 3 from J, leaving 14 bases between them. CDR3 DNA sequence: TGTGCCAGCAGCCCATCCTTAGCCTACTACAATGAGCAGTTCTTC. Translation gives CASSPSLAYYNEQFF.

The genes are TRBV19 and TRBJ2-5; the match to TRBD1 covers 7 bases. CDR3 length equals 14 residues. CDR1 is LNHDA, CDR2 SQIVND, per germline (reference sequence). V shed 5 bases and J 2 bases; nucleotides not matched to a gene: 5. CDR3 bases: TGTGCCAGTAGTCCGGACAGGAAGCAAGAGACCCAGTACTTC. Encoded protein: CASSPDRKQETQYF.

The V gene is TRBV19, the J gene TRBJ2-3, with no clear D. Trimming cost V 2 bases and J 1 base, with 13 bases left between them. CDR1 and CDR2 from the germline V gene are LNHDA and SQIVND (reference sequence). CDR3 length: 16 amino acids. This CDR3 reads CASSITWAPGTDTQYF. CDR3 in DNA: TGTGCCAGTAGTATAACGTGGGCTCCGGGCACAGATACGCAGTATTTT.

This sequence joins TRBV28 and TRBJ1-4; D remains unclear. The germline V and J ends were trimmed by 7 bases and 7 bases, with 10 bases remaining between them. The CDR3 spans 12 residues. CDR1 is MDHEN and CDR2 is SYDVKM in the germline V gene. CDR3 sequence: CASTAGFEKLFF. CDR3 DNA: TGTGCCAGCACGGCGGGATTTGAAAAACTGTTTTTT.

As DNA, the CDR3 is TGCGCCAGCAGCTTACAGGGGTTGGGCAATCAGCCCCAGCATTTT. Its protein is CASSLQGLGNQPQHF. The chain recombines TRBV5-1 with TRBJ1-5; 7 positions match TRBD1. Germline V gene sequence: CDR1 SGHRS, CDR2 YFSETQ. J lost 2 bases, V lost 2 bases, and 4 bases had no gene match. This CDR3 has 15 amino acids.

This chain links TRBV28 with TRBJ2-5; no firm D call. This CDR3 spans 13 amino acids. Germline CDR1 is MDHEN and CDR2 is SYDVKM. Trimming cost V 6 bases and J 5 bases, with 13 bases left between them. DNA for the CDR3: TGTGCCAGCAGCAAGGCTATGGCGGAGACCCAGTACTTC. Encoded protein: CASSKAMAETQYF.

The V and J genes are TRBV7-9 and TRBJ1-2; no clear D. CDR1 SEHNR and CDR2 FQNEAQ come from the germline V gene (reference sequence). The CDR3 sequence is 13 residues long. The V and J ends lost 5 bases and 4 bases respectively, with 11 bases between them. The CDR3 DNA sequence: TGTGCCAGCAGCCACGGCGCGGGCTATGGCTACACCTTC. Translation gives CASSHGAGYGYTF.

CDR3 DNA: TGTGCCAGCAGCTTTTCTCGACACGAGCAGTTCTTC. It specifies CASSFSRHEQFF. The gene calls are TRBV7-8 and TRBJ2-1; no clear D gene. Germline CDR1 and CDR2: SGHVS and FQNEAQ. V was clipped by 3 bases and J by 10 bases, with 10 bases between them. This CDR3 spans 12 amino acids.

The V and J genes are TRBV11-2 and TRBJ2-7; 10 nucleotides match TRBD1. The CDR3 loop spans 15 amino acids. Germline V lookup: CDR1 SGHAT, CDR2 FQNNGV. V gave up 5 bases and J gave up 5 bases; unmatched junction bases: 9. CDR3 nucleotide sequence: TGTGCCAGCAGCACCGTAGGGACAGGGGTTGACGAGCAGTACTTC. As protein: CASSTVGTGVDEQYF.

The rearrangement joins TRBV9 to TRBJ2-5; a weak D match, TRBD1 (5 bases). V shed 0 bases and J shed 2 bases, with 11 bases lying between them. The CDR3 runs 15 residues. CDR1 SGDLS and CDR2 YYNGEE come from the germline V gene. CDR3 in amino acids: CASSVERGQQETQYF. The DNA for the CDR3 is TGTGCCAGCAGCGTAGAAAGGGGCCAACAAGAGACCCAGTACTTC. Based on the CDR3 plus reference TRBV9 and TRBJ2-5, the full variable domain is DSGVTQTPKHLITATGQRVTLRCSPRSGDLSVYWYQQSLDQGLQFLIQYYNGEERAKGNILERFSAQQFPDLHSELNLSSLELGDSALYFCASSVERGQQETQYFGPGTRLLVL.

The chain recombines TRBV7-9 with TRBJ2-1, with TRBD1 matching over 12 bases. Trimming took 5 bases from V and 10 from J; bases not matched to a gene: 6. This CDR3 is 14 amino acids long. Germline CDR1 SEHNR, CDR2 FQNEAQ (reference sequence). CDR3 residues: CASSLGQGASEQFF. The CDR3 DNA follows: TGTGCCAGCAGCCTGGGACAGGGGGCAAGCGAGCAGTTCTTC.

The rearrangement joins TRBV7-2 to TRBJ2-3; the D gene is possibly TRBD2 (6 bases). Trimming shortened V by 5 bases and J by 4 bases, and 19 bases separated the two germline ends. CDR1 is SGHTA, CDR2 FQGNSA, per germline. CDR3 length: 16 residues. This CDR3 reads CASSPLPGRASDTQYF. In DNA form, the CDR3 reads TGTGCCAGCAGCCCTCTCCCCGGGAGAGCCTCAGATACGCAGTATTTT.

V usage is TRBV28 and J usage is TRBJ2-7, with D uncertain. The V end lost 3 bases, the J end lost 2 bases, and 5 bases lay between the germline ends. Germline lookup yields CDR1 MDHEN and CDR2 SYDVKM. This CDR3 is 12 amino acids long. CDR3 DNA sequence: TGTGCCAGCAGTTTCAGAACCTACGAGCAGTACTTC. The encoded protein is CASSFRTYEQYF.

The genes are TRBV6-6 and TRBJ2-2; D gene ambiguous. V lost 7 bases and J lost 4, with 7 bases in between. The germline gives CDR1 MNHNY, CDR2 SVGAGI (reference sequence). The CDR3 totals 12 residues. CDR3 region: CASTPRTGELFF. In DNA, the CDR3 is TGTGCCAGCACCCCACGCACCGGGGAGCTGTTTTTT.

This clone has a single count. V is TRBV27 and J is TRBJ2-3; 8 positions agree with TRBD2. J was trimmed by 8 bases and V by 5 bases; bases with no gene match: 3. The CDR3 has 12 residues. Germline V gene sequence: CDR1 MNHEY, CDR2 SMNVEV (reference sequence). Here the CDR3 DNA reads TGTGCCAGCAGTACGACTAGCGTTACGCAGTATTTT. It specifies CASSTTSVTQYF.

The chain couples TRBV6-5 to TRBJ2-2; D unresolved. This CDR3 is built from 14 residues. CDR1 MNHEY and CDR2 SVGAGI come from the germline V gene. Deletions cut 5 bases from V and 9 bases from J, with 16 bases between. The CDR3 here is CASSQGVKGRELFF. CDR3 DNA: TGTGCCAGCAGTCAAGGCGTCAAGGGCCGGGAGCTGTTTTTT.

The chain carries TRBV15 and TRBJ2-1, with no clear D. This CDR3 contains 15 residues. V lost 3 bases, J lost 5 bases, and 14 bases lay in between. Looked up from germline, CDR1 is LNHNV and CDR2 is YYDKDF (reference sequence). CDR3 nucleotide sequence: TGTGCCACCAGCAGGAGAACAGCCTTTAACAATGAGCAGTTCTTC. It encodes CATSRRTAFNNEQFF.

This chain uses TRBV18 with TRBJ1-4; D not certain. CDR3 length equals 14 residues. Between the trimmed V and J ends, which lost 2 bases and 0 bases, there was a span of 4 bases. The V gene's germline CDR1 is KGHSH and CDR2 LQKENI. The CDR3 bases are TGTGCCAGCTCACCAACAGCAACTAATGAAAAACTGTTTTTT. This translates into CASSPTATNEKLFF.

V and J are TRBV18 and TRBJ2-7; either TRBD1 or TRBD2 may supply D (6 bases each). Germline CDR1 is KGHSH and CDR2 is LQKENI. The V and J ends lost 4 bases and 4 bases respectively, with 17 bases between them. The CDR3 loop spans 15 amino acids. CDR3 nucleotides: TGTGCCAGCTCACAGGTCAAGGGGGGAGTTTACGAGCAGTACTTC. Residues: CASSQVKGGVYEQYF.

This rearrangement joins TRBV19 to TRBJ1-1; D uncertain. Germline CDR1 and CDR2: LNHDA and SQIVND (reference sequence). The CDR3 length is 16 residues. V lost 2 bases and J 1 base, leaving 14 bases between the germline ends. DNA for the CDR3: TGTGCCAGTAGTATATGGAGAACTCCCCCGAACACTGAAGCTTTCTTT. It translates to CASSIWRTPPNTEAFF. Full variable domain (outside the CDR3, taken from reference TRBV19 and TRBJ1-1): DGGITQSPKYLFRKEGQNVTLSCEQNLNHDAMYWYRQDPGQGLRLIYYSQIVNDFQKGDIAEGYSVSREKKESFPLTVTSAQKNPTAFYLCASSIWRTPPNTEAFFGQGTRLTVV.

Regarding this clone: The junction shows a germline mismatch at one end, possibly a read error. V and J are TRBV5-3 and TRBJ2-7, with TRBD2 matching 11 bases. TRBV5-3 is annotated as an ORF whose role is uncertain. This CDR3 has 16 amino acids. The CDR3 is CARSFSLSGRAGFYRF. As DNA, the CDR3 is TGTGCCAGAAGCTTTTCCCTTAGCGGGAGGGCCGGATTTTATCGCTTC.

This chain links TRBV15 with TRBJ2-5, with D perhaps TRBD2 (5 bases). V was trimmed by 0 bases and J by 2 bases, leaving 10 bases between them. Germline CDR1 reads LNHNV; CDR2 reads YYDKDF (reference sequence). CDR3 length equals 15 residues. CDR3 in DNA: TGTGCCACCAGCAGAGAACCGGACTCTCAAGAGACCCAGTACTTC. Amino acids: CATSREPDSQETQYF.

J is TRBJ2-7 and V is TRBV28, with 12 positions matching TRBD2. With V trimmed by 6 bases and J by 7 bases, 7 bases remained unmatched. This CDR3 has 14 residues. Per the germline V gene, CDR1 is MDHEN and CDR2 is SYDVKM. The CDR3 region has the DNA TGTGCCAGCAGGGCGGGACTAGCGGGTGGAGAGCAGTACTTC. Amino acids: CASRAGLAGGEQYF.